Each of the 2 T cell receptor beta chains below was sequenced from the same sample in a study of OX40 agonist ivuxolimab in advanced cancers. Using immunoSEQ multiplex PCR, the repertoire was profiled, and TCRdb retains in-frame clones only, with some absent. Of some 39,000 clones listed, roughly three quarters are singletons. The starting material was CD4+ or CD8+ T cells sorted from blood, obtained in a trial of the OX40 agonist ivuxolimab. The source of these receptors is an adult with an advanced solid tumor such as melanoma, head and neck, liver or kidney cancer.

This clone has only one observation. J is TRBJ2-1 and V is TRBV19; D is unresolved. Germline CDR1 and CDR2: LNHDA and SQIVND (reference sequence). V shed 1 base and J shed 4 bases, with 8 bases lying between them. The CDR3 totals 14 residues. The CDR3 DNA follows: TGTGCCAGTAGTATAGCGAGGCAGTACAATGAGCAGTTCTTC. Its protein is CASSIARQYNEQFF.

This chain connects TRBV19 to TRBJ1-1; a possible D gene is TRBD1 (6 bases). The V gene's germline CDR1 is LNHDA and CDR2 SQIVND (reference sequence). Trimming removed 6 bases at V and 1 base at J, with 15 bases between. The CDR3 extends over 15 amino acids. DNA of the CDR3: TGTGCCAGTAGAGACCTTCAGGGGCCGAACACTGAAGCTTTCTTT. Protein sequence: CASRDLQGPNTEAFF.